The 29 T cell receptor beta chains below all came from one sample that was sequenced in a study of blood T cell repertoires in COVID-19. Only in-frame clones appear in the TCRdb table, and some are missing; sequencing was by immunoSEQ multiplex PCR. This sample yields about 87,000 clones, of which approximately 85% are seen a single time; approximately 2.8% belongs to the top ten. Sequencing was done on a sample of peripheral blood. Every receptor here comes from a woman older than 75 with COVID-19, enrolled during active disease.

This rearrangement joins TRBV5-1 to TRBJ2-5; tentatively, D is TRBD2 (6 bases). The CDR3 consists of 14 residues. Trimming cost V 0 bases and J 5 bases, with 11 bases left between them. In germline, CDR1 is SGHRS, CDR2 YFSETQ. The DNA for the CDR3 is TGCGCCAGCAGCTTGGACCCCGGAGGGGAGACCCAGTACTTC. Translating it yields CASSLDPGGETQYF.

The chain is built from TRBV12-3 or TRBV12-4 and TRBJ1-2; D ambiguous. The CDR3 sequence is 13 residues long. The V end was cut by 6 bases, the J end by 8 bases, with 16 bases between. CDR3 coding DNA: TGTGCCAGCAGCTACCGGGCCTCGGGGGGCTACACCTTC. It specifies CASSYRASGGYTF.

This clone appeared a few times. J is TRBJ2-1 and V is TRBV5-1; 14 bases fit TRBD2. The germline gives CDR1 SGHRS, CDR2 YFSETQ. Germline trimming cut 4 bases from V and 9 bases from J; bases unmatched to any gene: 9. The CDR3 contains 16 residues. Written as DNA, the CDR3 is TGCGCCAGCAGCAGACTAGCGGGAGGGCTCAACGGTGAGCAGTTCTTC. Translating gives CASSRLAGGLNGEQFF.

The chain combines TRBV4-2 with TRBJ2-3; TRBD2 is a possible D gene (6 bases). The CDR3 is made up of 15 amino acids. Germline loops: CDR1 LGHNA, CDR2 YNFKEQ. V was shortened by 7 bases and J by 0 bases, with 14 bases between the two germline ends. The CDR3 DNA reads as TGTGCCAGCAAAAGATCCGGGACTAGCACAGATACGCAGTATTTT. It translates to CASKRSGTSTDTQYF.

The chain has TRBV28 and TRBJ2-6; 7 nucleotides match TRBD2. The germline V gene encodes CDR1 MDHEN and CDR2 SYDVKM. The CDR3 sequence is 15 residues long. V lost 6 bases and J lost 0; bases outside the gene matches: 2. CDR3 amino acids: CASSSGGSGANVLTF. CDR3 DNA: TGTGCCAGCAGCTCGGGGGGCTCTGGGGCCAACGTCCTGACTTTC.

The chain is built from TRBV5-4 and TRBJ2-2; D is unclear. The CDR3 covers 14 residues. Germline loops: CDR1 SGHNT, CDR2 YYREEE (reference sequence). Trimming stripped 4 bases from V and 3 bases from J, with 10 bases between. The DNA of the CDR3 is TGTGCCAGCAGCAAAGCAGGATACACCGGGGAGCTGTTTTTT. Its translation: CASSKAGYTGELFF.

This chain links TRBV7-3 with TRBJ2-1; D call uncertain. Between the trimmed V and J ends, which lost 2 bases and 0 bases, there was a span of 5 bases. This CDR3 contains 14 residues. Germline V gene lookup returns CDR1 SGHTA and CDR2 FQGTGA. This CDR3 is CASSLSSSYNEQFF. The CDR3, as DNA: TGTGCCAGCAGCTTATCCAGCTCCTACAATGAGCAGTTCTTC.

V and J are TRBV5-4 and TRBJ2-7; 13 bases fit TRBD2. Trimming cost V 3 bases and J 5 bases; bases outside gene matches: 11. CDR3 length equals 17 residues. The germline gives CDR1 SGHNT, CDR2 YYREEE (reference sequence). CDR3 amino acids: CASSSWPGTSGTNEQYF. Here the CDR3 DNA reads TGTGCCAGCAGCTCTTGGCCCGGGACTAGCGGGACCAACGAGCAGTACTTC.

The chain uses TRBV29-1 and TRBJ2-2, with 10 bases matching TRBD1. J was trimmed by 6 bases and V by 6 bases; bases with no gene match: 7. CDR1 and CDR2 (germline): SQVTM, ANQGSEA. This CDR3 spans 14 amino acids. The CDR3 reads CSVGRTGGSGELFF. As DNA, the CDR3 is TGCAGCGTGGGACGGACAGGGGGATCCGGGGAGCTGTTTTTT.

This chain connects TRBV5-1 to TRBJ2-7; TRBD1 agrees at 7 bases. The germline V gene encodes CDR1 SGHRS and CDR2 YFSETQ. Trimming at V came to 0 bases and at J to 2 bases, leaving 5 bases not matched to a gene. The CDR3 length is 15 residues. The CDR3 DNA is TGCGCCAGCAGCTTGGTTCCGACAGGGACCTACGAGCAGTACTTC. Translating it yields CASSLVPTGTYEQYF. Filled out from reference TRBV5-1 and TRBJ2-7, the complete variable domain reads KAGVTQTPRYLIKTRGQQVTLSCSPISGHRSVSWYQQTPGQGLQFLFEYFSETQRNKGNFPGRFSGRQFSNSRSEMNVSTLELGDSALYLCASSLVPTGTYEQYFGPGTRLTVT.

This clone was seen a single time. The J gene is TRBJ1-4, the V gene TRBV11-2; 9 positions match TRBD1. V shed 6 bases and J 8 bases; nucleotides not matched to a gene: 13. Germline V gene lookup returns CDR1 SGHAT and CDR2 FQNNGV. The CDR3 totals 16 residues. The CDR3 coding sequence is TGTGCCAGCAGACGATACAGGGGGCGCGATCGGGAAAAACTGTTTTTT. Amino acids: CASRRYRGRDREKLFF.

In this sample, this clone turned up once. CDR3 protein: CASTQGNYGYTF. Here the CDR3 DNA reads TGTGCCAGCACACAGGGCAACTATGGCTACACCTTC. The rearrangement joins TRBV28 to TRBJ1-2; tentatively, D is TRBD1 (6 bases). V was trimmed by 7 bases and J by 2 bases, leaving 8 bases between them. The CDR3 consists of 12 residues. The germline V gene has CDR1 MDHEN and CDR2 SYDVKM.

This clone was seen a few times. The chain combines TRBV20-1 with TRBJ2-7, with D possibly TRBD2 on 6 matching bases. There are 10 residues in the CDR3. With 8 bases removed from V and 6 bases from J, the gap between germline ends came to 11 bases. Germline-derived CDR1 and CDR2 are DFQATT and SNEGSKA (reference sequence). CDR3 amino acids: CSLLAGEQYF. The CDR3 DNA reads TGCAGTTTACTAGCCGGCGAGCAGTACTTC.

V and J are TRBV4-1 and TRBJ2-2; TRBD2 agrees at 13 bases. This CDR3 is built from 16 residues. The V and J ends lost 2 bases and 7 bases, in that order; junction bases with no gene match: 4. The germline gives CDR1 MGHRA, CDR2 YSYEKL. The CDR3 DNA sequence: TGCGCCAGCAGCCAATGGACTAGCGGGAGTATCGGGGAGCTGTTTTTT. It codes for CASSQWTSGSIGELFF.

The V gene is TRBV29-1, the J gene TRBJ2-3; D may be TRBD1 (5 bases). Trimming shortened V by 8 bases and J by 0 bases, and 12 bases separated the two germline ends. This CDR3 region has 13 residues. Germline V gene data show CDR1 as SQVTM and CDR2 as ANQGSEA. In DNA, the CDR3 is TGCAGCACCCGGACATCTAGCACAGATACGCAGTATTTT. Its translation: CSTRTSSTDTQYF.

The chain recombines TRBV3-1 (or the pseudogene TRBV3-2) with TRBJ2-1; 9 nucleotides match TRBD1. Germline V gives CDR1 LGHDT, CDR2 YNNKEL (reference sequence). The CDR3 has 16 residues. Losses at the gene ends were 3 bases for V and 5 bases for J; bases not matched to a gene: 8. DNA of the CDR3: TGTGCCAGCAGCCACCGACAGGGGGGCATGGACAATGAGCAGTTCTTC. This gives the protein CASSHRQGGMDNEQFF.

This chain uses TRBV5-1 with TRBJ2-3; 8 bases line up with TRBD2. The germline gives CDR1 SGHRS, CDR2 YFSETQ. The CDR3 contains 17 residues. The V segment lost 3 bases and the J segment 2 bases; nucleotides outside the gene matches: 11. CDR3 protein: CASSWPKGSGNTDTQYF. The CDR3 DNA is TGCGCCAGCAGCTGGCCCAAAGGTAGCGGGAACACAGATACGCAGTATTTT.

V usage is TRBV7-2 and J usage is TRBJ2-5; 7 bases match TRBD2. Germline V lookup: CDR1 SGHTA, CDR2 FQGNSA. The CDR3 spans 15 residues. V lost 1 base, J lost 2 bases, and 4 bases stayed unmatched. The CDR3 DNA is TGTGCCAGCAGCTTAGTGTCTAGCGGACAAGAGACCCAGTACTTC. This translates into CASSLVSSGQETQYF. The variable domain in full, completed from reference TRBV7-2 and TRBJ2-5, reads GAGVSQSPSNKVTEKGKDVELRCDPISGHTALYWYRQSLGQGLEFLIYFQGNSAPDKSGLPSDRFSAERTGGSVSTLTIQRTQQEDSAVYLCASSLVSSGQETQYFGPGTRLLVL.

The J gene is TRBJ2-7, the V gene TRBV5-1; 9 bases align to TRBD1. The germline V gene has CDR1 SGHRS and CDR2 YFSETQ. The CDR3 is 15 amino acids. With V trimmed by 0 bases and J by 6 bases, 7 bases remained unmatched. The CDR3 DNA reads as TGCGCCAGCAGCTTGGTTGGACAGGGGCCTACCGAGCAGTACTTC. The encoded protein is CASSLVGQGPTEQYF.

The rearrangement uses TRBV30 and TRBJ2-7, with 16 bases fitting TRBD2. V gave up 2 bases and J gave up 0 bases; unmatched junction bases: 7. The CDR3 length is 18 residues. The V gene's germline CDR1 is GTSNPN and CDR2 SVGIG (reference sequence). CDR3 sequence: CAWSSWGLAGGYSYEQYF. DNA of the CDR3: TGTGCCTGGAGTTCATGGGGACTAGCGGGGGGGTACTCCTACGAGCAGTACTTC.

The CDR3 coding sequence is TGTGCCAGCAGCCAAGGGAAACAGGGTTACACTGAAGCTTTCTTT. Translation: CASSQGKQGYTEAFF. This sequence joins TRBV4-2 and TRBJ1-1; D perhaps matches TRBD1 (6 bases). The CDR3 covers 15 residues. Germline CDR1 reads LGHNA; CDR2 reads YNFKEQ. V dropped 1 base and J dropped 3 bases, with 12 bases sitting between them.

The chain links TRBV27 to TRBJ2-7; D is ambiguous. The germline gives CDR1 MNHEY, CDR2 SMNVEV (reference sequence). This CDR3 has 13 amino acids. Trimming took 3 bases from V and 2 from J, leaving 8 bases between them. The chain's CDR3 is CASSLREAYEQYF. The CDR3, as DNA: TGTGCCAGCAGTTTGAGAGAGGCCTACGAGCAGTACTTC.

This chain connects TRBV7-2 to TRBJ2-5; TRBD1 aligns across 9 bases. The CDR3 consists of 14 residues. V shed 4 bases, J shed 5 bases, and the junction held 5 bases outside the gene matches. Germline CDR1 SGHTA, CDR2 FQGNSA. The CDR3 DNA follows: TGTGCCAGCAGCTCAAGGACAGGGGTGGAGACCCAGTACTTC. Its translation is CASSSRTGVETQYF.

The chain links TRBV9 to TRBJ2-3, with 12 bases lining up with TRBD2. The CDR3 is made up of 17 amino acids. The germline V gene encodes CDR1 SGDLS and CDR2 YYNGEE. V lost 0 bases and J lost 2; bases outside the gene matches: 4. DNA for the CDR3: TGTGCCAGCAGCGTAGGGCGGACTAGCGGGAACACAGATACGCAGTATTTT. Its protein is CASSVGRTSGNTDTQYF. The variable domain in full, completed from reference TRBV9 and TRBJ2-3, reads DSGVTQTPKHLITATGQRVTLRCSPRSGDLSVYWYQQSLDQGLQFLIQYYNGEERAKGNILERFSAQQFPDLHSELNLSSLELGDSALYFCASSVGRTSGNTDTQYFGPGTRLTVL.

V gene TRBV4-2 combines with J gene TRBJ1-1; 8 bases match TRBD1. V lost 4 bases to trimming and J lost 5 bases; unmatched junction nucleotides: 6. Germline CDR1 LGHNA, CDR2 YNFKEQ. This CDR3 has 14 residues. CDR3 bases: TGTGCCAGCAGCCCACAGGGGGGTTGGACTGAAGCTTTCTTT. As protein: CASSPQGGWTEAFF.

This chain links TRBV4-2 with TRBJ1-3; no clear D gene. CDR3 length: 17 amino acids. V lost 0 bases, J lost 5 bases, and 17 bases lay in between. Germline-derived CDR1 and CDR2 are LGHNA and YNFKEQ. The CDR3 here is CASSQEPPPGQRNTIYF. In nucleotides, the CDR3 is TGTGCCAGCAGCCAAGAGCCTCCCCCTGGGCAGAGAAACACCATATATTTT.

This clone was observed a single time. The V call is TRBV18, the J call TRBJ2-3, with D maybe TRBD1 (6 bases). Per the germline V gene, CDR1 is KGHSH and CDR2 is LQKENI. This CDR3 contains 13 residues. The ends were cut back, 2 bases at V and 4 bases at J, with 7 bases in the middle. CDR3 loop: CASSPRTADTQYF. The CDR3 nucleotides read TGTGCCAGCTCACCAAGGACAGCAGATACGCAGTATTTT.

V and J are TRBV5-6 and TRBJ2-7; the D gene is possibly TRBD1 (6 bases). The germline CDR1 and CDR2 sequences are SGHDT and YYEEEE. The ends were cut back, 4 bases at V and 5 bases at J, with 13 bases in the middle. The CDR3 extends over 13 amino acids. CDR3 sequence (DNA): TGTGCCAGCAGCGATACAGGGCTGGACGAGCAGTACTTC. Protein: CASSDTGLDEQYF.

This chain uses TRBV3-1 (or the pseudogene TRBV3-2) with TRBJ2-2, with D possibly being TRBD2 (5 bases). Germline V lookup: CDR1 LGHDT, CDR2 YNNKEL (reference sequence). The V end was cut by 4 bases, the J end by 5 bases, with 17 bases between. The CDR3 sequence is 16 residues long. Here the CDR3 DNA reads TGTGCCAGCAGCCTAATACTAGGTCCTGTTACCGGGGAGCTGTTTTTT. Translated, it gives CASSLILGPVTGELFF.